This record looks at one T cell receptor (beta chain) sequence and its context. Its recognized antigen is unknown. The sample holds no much larger clone one base away, and base qualities are not on file. Collaborating institutions collected whole blood in K2EDTA tubes following their own protocols. Collaborator samples were shipped for TCRbeta analysis as frozen whole blood, isolated PBMCs, or DNA extracted from either sample type. V drops 3 bases and J drops 1 base, leaving 13 bases in between. The CDR3 spans 17 residues, from the cysteine through the phenylalanine. Just the 51-base CDR3 DNA is kept, in frame starting at base 1. CDR1 and CDR2 (LNHDA, SQIVND) derive from the germline V gene (reference sequence). The immunoSEQ Assay, a bias-controlled multiplex PCR, was used to amplify TCRbeta CDR3 regions from genomic DNA. Processing in the source paper ran as follows. The number of nucleated cells in each sample was estimated from the amplification of reference gene primers within the assay. Sequence reads were collapsed and filtered to measure the absolute abundance of every unique TCRbeta CDR3 rearrangement. For each sample, productive Simpson clonality was calculated as the square root of Simpson's diversity index across productive rearrangements. The source is immuneACCESS, and TCRdb retained only in-frame sequences with V and J called. Part of the clones is not carried over; for the studies checked, unresolved V genes explain less than half of this, and the remainder is unexplained. V, J and clone size were drawn from that table, and D and trimming were deduced from the DNA. This sample comprises about 180,000 clones, approximately 90% of them detected only once. Clones ranked in the top ten supply roughly 4% of the sample.

The sample originates from a study of blood T cell repertoires in COVID-19 (dated by TCRdb to the early 2020s). The study in broad terms: Collaborator samples came from the United States, Italy and Spain and covered acute and convalescent phases of COVID-19. The prospective study material was composed of cDNA or gDNA derived from T cells, B-cell-depleted T cells, or PBMCs. Subjects who had been exposed to COVID-19, were actively infected with it, or had recovered from it provided the deeply sampled blood TCRbeta repertoires that made up the dataset. The repertoires were released in a freely available public database intended as a resource for research on the immune response to SARS-CoV-2. The samples were drawn from two sources: the first 160 participants of the ongoing ImmuneRACE study, and 1,000 to 1,500 subjects contributed by 6 global collaborators. Nearly every sample came with metadata listing a de-identified subject ID, COVID-19 status, age in years and sex. Where available, HLA class I and class II types were taken from metadata supplied by the sample provider and were not determined by assay-based typing. Study-level results and caveats: Clinical and demographic metadata were provided uncurated, with the amount varying by source and participant.

Sequenced: peripheral blood. The sequence was obtained from a woman younger than 45 with acute or convalescent COVID-19. The chain joins TRBV19 to TRBJ2-6; TRBD2 might be the D gene, on 5 matching bases. The nucleotide sequence reads as follows: TGTGCCAGTAGTATTAGCCTGGGAGAGTCTGGGGCCAACGTCCTGACTTTC. The resulting protein is CASSISLGESGANVLTF.